Presented here are 10 T cell receptor beta chains from one specimen sequenced in a study of T cell clusters in autoimmune cytopenias. Multiplex touch-down PCR amplified TRB using TRB-A and TRB-B pools in one tube. TCRdb re-called the multiplex PCR reads, yielding one record per CDR3 amino acid sequence without DNA. Found here are about 10,000 distinct CDR3 sequences; the top ten clones hold 9.2%. TRB was amplified from approximately 250 ng of peripheral blood genomic DNA per sample. The sequencing sample was made of peripheral blood. Receptors originate from a human donor with an autoimmune cytopenia or autoimmune hepatitis (not recorded which).

This clonotype counts as medium-sized (0.01 to 0.1%) by frequency. The V gene is TRBV19, the J gene TRBJ1-2; TCRdb proposes TRBD1, but this gene call is untestable without DNA. In germline, CDR1 is LNHDA, CDR2 SQIVND (reference sequence). The CDR3 is 15 residues long. CDR3 sequence reads: CASSDQRGRDYGYTF.

In terms of frequency, this clonotype is medium-sized (0.01 to 0.1%). The V call is TRBV27, the J call TRBJ2-7; TCRdb outputs TRBD1, but without DNA this stays unchecked. Germline V lookup: CDR1 MNHEY, CDR2 SMNVEV (reference sequence). The CDR3 is 14 amino acids. CDR3 region: CASSEAIWGPEQYF.

The chain carries TRBV7-2 and TRBJ2-2; TCRdb calls TRBD2, which cannot be checked without DNA. The CDR3 consists of 16 residues. Germline V gene sequence: CDR1 SGHTA, CDR2 FQGNSA. The CDR3 reads CASSLMAGTSGGELFF.

The chain combines TRBV30 with TRBJ1-4; TCRdb indicates TRBD1, and absent DNA this call remains unverified. This CDR3 has 13 amino acids. Per the germline V gene, CDR1 is GTSNPN and CDR2 is SVGIG (reference sequence). The CDR3 here is CAWVGQGGEKLFF. Supplemented by reference TRBV30 and TRBJ1-4, the full variable domain reads SQTIHQWPATLVQPVGSPLSLECTVEGTSNPNLYWYRQAAGRGLQLLFYSVGIGQISSEVPQNLSASRPQDRQFILSSKKLLLSDSGFYLCAWVGQGGEKLFFGSGTQLSVL.

This chain uses TRBV5-6 with TRBJ2-1; TCRdb proposes TRBD1, but this gene call is untestable without DNA. The CDR3 totals 15 residues. The germline gives CDR1 SGHDT, CDR2 YYEEEE. The CDR3 spells CASSLAGQGAGEQFF.

This clonotype registers medium-sized by frequency. CDR3 amino acids: CASSWTASYTDTQYF. The chain is built from TRBV6-5 and TRBJ2-3; lacking DNA, the TRBD1 call made by TCRdb goes unchecked. Germline CDR1 is MNHEY and CDR2 is SVGAGI. The CDR3 extends over 15 amino acids.

The rearrangement links TRBV14 to TRBJ2-2. CDR3 length equals 16 residues. CDR1 SGHDN and CDR2 FVKESK come from the germline V gene. The chain's CDR3 is CASSPLKSTNTGELFF.

The gene calls are TRBV6-4 and TRBJ1-1; TCRdb gives TRBD1 as the D gene, but with no DNA this cannot be confirmed. The germline gives CDR1 MRHNA, CDR2 SNTAGT. This CDR3 has 13 amino acids. The CDR3 loop reads CASRLTGGTEAFF.

In terms of frequency, this clonotype is medium-sized (0.01 to 0.1%). The CDR3 here is CASSVTSGGPLHF. The genes are TRBV5-6 and TRBJ2-7; TCRdb picks TRBD2, but there is no DNA to check that call. In germline, CDR1 is SGHDT, CDR2 YYEEEE. The CDR3 has 13 residues.

Its frequency marks this clonotype as medium-sized. This sequence joins TRBV19 and TRBJ2-1; TCRdb indicates TRBD1, and absent DNA this call remains unverified. The CDR3 totals 14 residues. Germline V lookup: CDR1 LNHDA, CDR2 SQIVND (reference sequence). The CDR3 loop is CASSPRTVNNEQFF.